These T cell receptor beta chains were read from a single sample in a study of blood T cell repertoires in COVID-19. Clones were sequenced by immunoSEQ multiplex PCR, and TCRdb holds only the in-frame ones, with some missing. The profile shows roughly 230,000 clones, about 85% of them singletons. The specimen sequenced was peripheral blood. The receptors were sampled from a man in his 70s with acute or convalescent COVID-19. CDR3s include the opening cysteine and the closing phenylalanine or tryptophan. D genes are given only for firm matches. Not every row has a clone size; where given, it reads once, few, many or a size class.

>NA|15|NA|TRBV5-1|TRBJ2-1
CASSLLTGTYNEQFF
TGCGCCAGTAGCCTCTTAACGGGAACATACAATGAGCAGTTCTTC
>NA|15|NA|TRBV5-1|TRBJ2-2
CASSLVGLNTGELFF
TGCGCCAGCAGCTTGGTCGGGTTGAACACCGGGGAGCTGTTTTTT
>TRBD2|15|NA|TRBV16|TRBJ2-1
CASSTGLAGEGEQFF
TGTGCCAGCAGCACGGGACTAGCGGGAGAAGGTGAGCAGTTCTTC
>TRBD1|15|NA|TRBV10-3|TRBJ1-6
CAISDVGGQDSPLHF
TGTGCCATCAGTGATGTAGGGGGCCAGGATTCACCCCTCCACTTT
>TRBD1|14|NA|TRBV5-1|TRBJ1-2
CASSPGQGTDGYTF
TGCGCCAGCAGCCCTGGACAGGGCACGGATGGCTACACCTTC
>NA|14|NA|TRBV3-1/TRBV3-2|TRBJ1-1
CASSLGGGGTEAFF
TGTGCCAGCAGCCTAGGGGGGGGAGGCACTGAAGCTTTCTTT
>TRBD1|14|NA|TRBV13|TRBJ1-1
CASVFRGRSTEAFF
TGTGCCAGCGTATTCAGGGGGCGGAGTACTGAAGCTTTCTTT
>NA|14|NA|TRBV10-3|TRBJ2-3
CAISPGRGGDTQYF
TGTGCCATCAGCCCCGGAAGGGGGGGAGATACGCAGTATTTT
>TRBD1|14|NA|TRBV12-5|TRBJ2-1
CASGTSGGLNEQFF
TGTGCTAGTGGTACCTCAGGGGGCTTGAATGAGCAGTTCTTC
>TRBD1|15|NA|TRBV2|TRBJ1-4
CASSETGTGEEKLFF
TGTGCCAGCAGTGAAACCGGGACAGGGGAAGAAAAACTGTTTTTT
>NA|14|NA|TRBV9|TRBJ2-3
CASSVWERPDTQYF
TGTGCCAGCAGCGTATGGGAGAGGCCAGATACGCAGTATTTT
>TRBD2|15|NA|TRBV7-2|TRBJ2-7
CASSLQRGGGYEQYF
TGTGCCAGCAGCTTACAGCGGGGCGGGGGGTACGAGCAGTACTTC
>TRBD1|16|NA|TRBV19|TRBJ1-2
CASSPQGQGTSYGYTF
TGTGCCAGTAGTCCACAAGGACAGGGGACATCCTATGGCTACACCTTC
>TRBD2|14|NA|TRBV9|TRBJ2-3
CASAGTSGRGTQYF
TGTGCCAGCGCTGGGACTAGCGGGAGAGGCACGCAGTATTTT
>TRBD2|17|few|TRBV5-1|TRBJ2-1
CASSLEPSGSSYNEQFF
TGCGCCAGCAGCTTGGAGCCTAGCGGGAGTTCGTACAATGAGCAGTTCTTC
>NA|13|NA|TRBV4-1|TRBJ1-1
CASSPPGGTEAFF
TGCGCCAGCAGCCCCCCGGGGGGCACTGAAGCTTTCTTT
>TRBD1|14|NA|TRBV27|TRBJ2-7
CATSGTAMAYEQYF
TGTGCCACCTCCGGGACAGCCATGGCCTACGAGCAGTACTTC
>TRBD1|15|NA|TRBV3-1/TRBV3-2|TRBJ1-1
CASSLTATGGIEAFF
TGTGCCAGCAGCCTAACCGCGACAGGGGGAATTGAAGCTTTCTTT
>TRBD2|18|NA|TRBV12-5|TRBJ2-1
CASGPNFGLAGAYNEQFF
TGTGCTAGTGGCCCAAATTTTGGACTAGCGGGAGCCTACAATGAGCAGTTCTTC
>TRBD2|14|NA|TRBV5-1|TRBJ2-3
CASNSGTSTDTQYF
TGCGCCAGCAATAGCGGGACTAGCACAGATACGCAGTATTTT
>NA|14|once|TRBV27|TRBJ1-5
CASSLSGGSQPQHF
TGTGCCAGCAGTTTATCGGGAGGATCACAGCCCCAGCATTTT
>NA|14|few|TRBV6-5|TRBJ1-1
CASSYTGGYTEAFF
TGTGCCAGCAGTTATACAGGAGGGTACACTGAAGCTTTCTTT
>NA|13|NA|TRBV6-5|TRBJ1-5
CASSYSRGQPQHF
TGTGCCAGCAGTTACTCGCGGGGCCAGCCCCAGCATTTT
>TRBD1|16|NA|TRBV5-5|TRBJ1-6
CASSLNGQGIGSPLHF
TGTGCCAGCAGCTTGAATGGACAGGGAATTGGATCACCCCTCCACTTT
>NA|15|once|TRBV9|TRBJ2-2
CASKGGAGPTGELFF
TGTGCCAGCAAAGGGGGGGCGGGGCCCACCGGGGAGCTGTTTTTT
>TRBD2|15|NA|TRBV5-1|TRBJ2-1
CASTYQGGSYNEQFF
TGCGCCAGCACCTATCAGGGAGGGTCCTACAATGAGCAGTTCTTC
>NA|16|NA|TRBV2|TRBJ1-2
CASSEGYDTTNYGYTF
TGTGCCAGCAGTGAAGGCTACGACACCACCAACTATGGCTACACCTTC
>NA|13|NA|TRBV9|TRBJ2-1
CASSVAVYNEQFF
TGTGCCAGCAGCGTAGCGGTTTACAATGAGCAGTTCTTC
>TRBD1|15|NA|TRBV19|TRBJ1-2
CASSIYGTGDYGYTF
TGTGCCAGTAGTATTTATGGGACAGGGGACTATGGCTACACCTTC
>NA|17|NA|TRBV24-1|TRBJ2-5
CATSDSLLSGSQETQYF
TGTGCCACCAGTGATTCCCTCCTTAGCGGCTCCCAAGAGACCCAGTACTTC
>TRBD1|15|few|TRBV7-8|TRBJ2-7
CASSLGQVFTYEQYF
TGTGCCAGCAGCTTGGGACAGGTTTTTACCTACGAGCAGTACTTC
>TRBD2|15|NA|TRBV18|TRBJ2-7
CASSRLAGGPYEQYF
TGTGCCAGCTCTCGTCTAGCGGGAGGGCCATACGAGCAGTACTTC
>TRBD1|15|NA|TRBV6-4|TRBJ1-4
CASSRETGTNEKLFF
TGTGCCAGCAGCCGGGAGACAGGGACAAATGAAAAACTGTTTTTT
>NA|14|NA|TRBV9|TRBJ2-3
CASSVAVRTDTQYF
TGTGCCAGCAGCGTAGCAGTCCGCACAGATACGCAGTATTTT
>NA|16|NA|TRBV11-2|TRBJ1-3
CASSLALESSGNTIYF
TGTGCCAGCAGCTTAGCCCTAGAGAGCTCTGGAAACACCATATATTTT
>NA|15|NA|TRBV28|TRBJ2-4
CASSGLGPGKNIQYF
TGTGCCAGCAGTGGACTTGGTCCTGGCAAAAACATTCAGTACTTC
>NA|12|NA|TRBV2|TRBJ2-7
CASRLSSYEQYF
TGTGCCAGCAGGCTTAGTAGCTACGAGCAGTACTTC
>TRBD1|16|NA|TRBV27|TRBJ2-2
CASSLGQGRGTGELFF
TGTGCCAGCAGTCTCGGACAGGGTCGAGGCACCGGGGAGCTGTTTTTT
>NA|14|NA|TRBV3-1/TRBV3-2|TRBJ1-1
CASSQVAGDTEAFF
TGTGCCAGCAGCCAAGTAGCGGGGGACACTGAAGCTTTCTTT
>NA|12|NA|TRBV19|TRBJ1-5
CASSIRDQPQHF
TGTGCCAGTAGTATTAGAGATCAGCCCCAGCATTTT
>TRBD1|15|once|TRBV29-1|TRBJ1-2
CSVLIPGQGVYGYTF
TGCAGCGTTCTTATTCCGGGACAGGGGGTTTATGGCTACACCTTC
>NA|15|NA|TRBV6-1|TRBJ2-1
CASSEGPQALNEQFF
TGTGCCAGCAGTGAAGGGCCCCAGGCGCTCAATGAGCAGTTCTTC
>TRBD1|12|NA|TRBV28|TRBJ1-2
CAIMDRGYGYTF
TGTGCCATCATGGACAGGGGGTATGGCTACACCTTC
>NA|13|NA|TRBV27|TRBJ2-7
CASSLLSSYEQYF
TGTGCCAGCAGTCTCCTGAGCTCCTACGAGCAGTACTTC
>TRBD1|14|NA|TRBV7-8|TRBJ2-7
CASSQTGGPYEQYF
TGTGCCAGCAGCCAGACAGGGGGACCCTACGAGCAGTACTTC
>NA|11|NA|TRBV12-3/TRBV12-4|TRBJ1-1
CASRRGIEAFF
TGTGCCAGCAGAAGGGGTATTGAAGCTTTCTTT
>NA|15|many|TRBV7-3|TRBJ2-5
CASGLGGDSLETQYF
TGTGCCAGCGGGTTGGGGGGAGACTCATTAGAGACCCAGTACTTC
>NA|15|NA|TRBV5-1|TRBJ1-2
CASSLRSDTVAGYTF
TGCGCCAGCAGCCTACGGTCGGACACGGTGGCGGGCTACACCTTC
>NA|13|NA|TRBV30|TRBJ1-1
CAWSVGQRTEAFF
TGTGCCTGGAGTGTAGGTCAGAGGACTGAAGCTTTCTTT
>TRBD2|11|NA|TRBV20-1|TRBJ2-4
CSPGGLADKYF
TGCAGTCCAGGCGGACTAGCGGACAAGTACTTC
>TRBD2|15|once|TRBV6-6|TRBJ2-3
CASRQIAGGTDTQYF
TGTGCCAGCAGGCAAATAGCGGGAGGCACAGATACGCAGTATTTT
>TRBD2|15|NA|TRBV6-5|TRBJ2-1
CASSYASGVYNEQFF
TGTGCCAGCAGTTACGCTAGCGGGGTATACAATGAGCAGTTCTTC
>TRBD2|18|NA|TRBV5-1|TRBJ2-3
CASSRGIAGDISPDTQYF
TGCGCCAGCAGCCGAGGGATAGCGGGAGATATCTCCCCAGATACGCAGTATTTT
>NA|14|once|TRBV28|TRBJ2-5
CASSFLGQKETQYF
TGTGCCAGCAGTTTCCTCGGACAGAAAGAGACCCAGTACTTC